This TCR beta chain originates from a study of human T cells and chemical hapten exposure. About the study: Patch testing placed 0.01% DPC on the upper back, with readings at 6 days. Study-level findings and limits: With DPC sensitization, TCRs exceeding 1 in 1000 frequency showed no change.

Germline V gene data show CDR1 as SGHDN and CDR2 as FVKESK. V lost 1 base to trimming and J lost 7 bases, with 10 bases between them. The CDR3 totals 13 residues. This clonotype was observed a handful of times. Its target is unknown. The study's library attached unique molecular identifiers to single cDNA molecules. TCRdb reprocessed the RACE reads with MiXCR, giving one entry per CDR3 protein. Among approximately 43,000 distinct CDR3 sequences listed, about 4% were seen once. The time point is: patch test 1, 2 weeks after DPC sensitization. Treatment in this sample: therapeutic diphenylcyclopropenone sensitization with weekly scalp DPC. Blood, whole and unfractionated, served as the source for total RNA extraction.

Sequencing used whole blood, obtained in connection with sensitization to the hapten diphenylcyclopropenone (DPC). This chain connects TRBV14 to TRBJ1-1; perhaps TRBD1 as D (5 bases). This clonotype originated in a man between 50 and 59 years old with alopecia areata. Some clones in this sample may be carry-over from other donors' samples. The CDR3 DNA is TGTGCCAGCAGCCAAGTAGGTGGGGGTGAAGCTTTCTTT. Protein: CASSQVGGGEAFF.